A single TCR beta chain is shown here with its context. Its target is unknown. Clones were read by immunoSEQ multiplex PCR, and TCRdb kept only the in-frame ones, dropping some. Seen here are 90,000 to 110,000 clones, nearly 90% observed once, and the top ten hold roughly two fifths. These data come from a study of T cell responses to AZD1222 COVID-19 vaccine. Study-level points and caveats: Only 5 or 6 individuals given AZD1222 were seropositive at baseline. Among vaccine-associated CD4 TCRs, coverage spanned spike, with dominance at 160-218 and 743-854. Increased Spike-specific TCR breadth and depth were observed after two AZD1222 doses. No day 14 peak samples; only post-peak repertoires were characterized.

This CDR3 has 20 amino acids. J gave up 6 bases and V 4 bases, and 22 bases lay outside the gene matches. CDR1 is LGHNT, CDR2 FRNRAP, per germline. The sample was peripheral blood, taken 28 days after the second AZD1222 dose. The source of this sequence is an adult who received the AZD1222 COVID-19 vaccine. This chain connects TRBV12-5 to TRBJ2-7; TRBD2 matches at 12 bases. CDR3 sequence: CASGSTTGSSGRAVVSEQYF. The CDR3 nucleotides are TGTGCTAGTGGTTCCACCACAGGGTCTAGCGGGAGGGCAGTTGTTTCCGAGCAGTACTTC.